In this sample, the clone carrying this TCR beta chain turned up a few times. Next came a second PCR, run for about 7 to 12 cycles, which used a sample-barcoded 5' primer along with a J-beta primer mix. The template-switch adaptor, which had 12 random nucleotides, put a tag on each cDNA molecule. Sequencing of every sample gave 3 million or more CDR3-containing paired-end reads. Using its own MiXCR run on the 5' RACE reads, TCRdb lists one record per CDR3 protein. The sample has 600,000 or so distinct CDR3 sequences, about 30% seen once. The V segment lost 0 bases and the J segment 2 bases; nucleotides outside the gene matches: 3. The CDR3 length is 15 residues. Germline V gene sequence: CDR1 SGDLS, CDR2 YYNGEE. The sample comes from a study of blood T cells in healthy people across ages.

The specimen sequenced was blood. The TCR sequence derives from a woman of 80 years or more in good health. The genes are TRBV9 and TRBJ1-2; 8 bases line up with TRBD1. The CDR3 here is CASSVANRGNYGYTF. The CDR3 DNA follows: TGTGCCAGCAGCGTAGCTAACAGGGGGAACTATGGCTACACCTTC.